This entry lists 30 T cell receptor beta chains sequenced from one sample in a study of T cell changes during pregnancy in multiple sclerosis. Profiled with immunoSEQ multiplex PCR; TCRdb holds only in-frame clones, not every one. The sample records 20,000 to 30,000 clones, more than 75% being singletons. This material consisted of CD4+ T cells from peripheral blood mononuclear cells, taken in the first trimester of pregnancy. These receptors were obtained from a female donor in good health, enrolled as a control in a pregnancy study.

CDR3 in amino acids: CASSLAGGGSGFDEQFF. CDR3 bases: TGCGCCAGCAGCTTGGCGGGCGGGGGAAGTGGGTTTGATGAGCAGTTCTTC. The chain couples TRBV5-1 to TRBJ2-1, with 7 positions matching TRBD2. The length of the CDR3 is 17 residues. CDR1 and CDR2 from the germline V gene are SGHRS and YFSETQ. V lost 0 bases to trimming and J lost 8 bases; unmatched junction nucleotides: 14.

The V and J genes are TRBV6-5 and TRBJ2-6; possible D gene TRBD1, 5 bases. The CDR3 is made up of 16 amino acids. CDR1 is MNHEY, CDR2 SVGAGI, per germline. V dropped 2 bases and J dropped 2 bases, with 10 bases sitting between them. CDR3 protein: CASSYGPGTGANVLTF. The CDR3 coding sequence is TGTGCCAGCAGTTACGGTCCAGGGACTGGGGCCAACGTCCTGACTTTC.

The rearrangement uses TRBV29-1 and TRBJ1-1; unclear D gene. The V gene's germline CDR1 is SQVTM and CDR2 ANQGSEA. The CDR3 loop spans 11 amino acids. With 6 bases removed from V and 6 bases from J, the gap between germline ends came to 11 bases. The CDR3 region has the DNA TGCAGCGTCGTAGATTACCCTGAAGCTTTCTTT. It codes for CSVVDYPEAFF.

The chain joins TRBV7-2 to TRBJ2-1; D gene uncertain. V was pared by 1 base and J by 3 bases, with 16 bases between. This CDR3 is 17 amino acids long. The germline V gene encodes CDR1 SGHTA and CDR2 FQGNSA. DNA for the CDR3: TGTGCCAGCAGCTTAGGTGCCCCGCGACTGGACTACAATGAGCAGTTCTTC. Its translation: CASSLGAPRLDYNEQFF.

The chain links TRBV5-5 to TRBJ2-3; 16 bases agree with TRBD2. V lost 3 bases and J lost 3; bases outside the gene matches: 7. The CDR3 is 18 amino acids. Per the germline V gene, CDR1 is SGHKS and CDR2 is YYEKEE (reference sequence). CDR3 loop: CASSSPGLAGGPTDTQYF. CDR3 nucleotides: TGTGCCAGCAGCTCTCCGGGACTAGCGGGAGGGCCGACAGATACGCAGTATTTT.

This sequence joins TRBV6-6 and TRBJ2-2; TRBD2 matches at 13 bases. Germline values: CDR1 MNHNY, CDR2 SVGAGI (reference sequence). The V and J ends lost 7 bases and 7 bases, in that order; junction bases with no gene match: 9. This CDR3 spans 16 amino acids. CDR3 sequence (DNA): TGTGCCAGCACTCTCCCCGGACTAGCGGGGGTCGGGGAGCTGTTTTTT. It is translated as CASTLPGLAGVGELFF.

This clone was counted once. J is TRBJ2-5 and V is TRBV30, with 10 bases that match TRBD1. Looked up from germline, CDR1 is GTSNPN and CDR2 is SVGIG (reference sequence). The CDR3 runs to 16 residues. V lost 8 bases and J lost 7; bases outside the gene matches: 19. The CDR3 spells CAHGLRDRGPAGTQYF. The DNA of the CDR3 is TGTGCCCATGGATTGCGGGACAGGGGTCCAGCTGGGACCCAGTACTTC. Full variable domain (remainder filled in from reference TRBV30 and TRBJ2-5): SQTIHQWPATLVQPVGSPLSLECTVEGTSNPNLYWYRQAAGRGLQLLFYSVGIGQISSEVPQNLSASRPQDRQFILSSKKLLLSDSGFYLCAHGLRDRGPAGTQYFGPGTRLLVL.

This chain connects TRBV21-1 to TRBJ1-5; TRBD1 reflects the table's D call only, with no check against the DNA. TRBV21-1 is a pseudogene segment. The CDR3 sequence is 15 residues long. CDR3 loop: CASITTGAPNQPQHF. Here the CDR3 DNA reads TGTGCCAGCATCACTACAGGGGCCCCCAATCAGCCCCAGCATTTT.

V and J are TRBV6-5 and TRBJ2-3, with D possibly TRBD1 on 6 matching bases. Trimming shortened V by 6 bases and J by 4 bases, and 14 bases separated the two germline ends. The CDR3 extends over 14 amino acids. Germline CDR1 reads MNHEY; CDR2 reads SVGAGI. DNA for the CDR3: TGTGCCAGCAGCCAACAGGGAAGCGCAGATACGCAGTATTTT. Translated, it gives CASSQQGSADTQYF.

This rearrangement joins TRBV27 to TRBJ1-2, with a tentative D call TRBD1 (6 bases). Looked up from germline, CDR1 is MNHEY and CDR2 is SMNVEV (reference sequence). V shed 5 bases and J shed 5 bases, with 21 bases lying between them. The CDR3 spans 16 residues. CDR3 in DNA: TGTGCCAGCAGTCCGTCGGGCCCCAGGGGCCCTTATGGCTACACCTTC. Amino acids: CASSPSGPRGPYGYTF.

This chain links TRBV5-4 with TRBJ2-5; the match to TRBD2 covers 9 bases. The length of the CDR3 is 16 residues. CDR1 is SGHNT and CDR2 is YYREEE in the germline V gene (reference sequence). V lost 3 bases, J lost 5 bases, and 11 bases stayed unmatched. CDR3 sequence: CASSSRSAGGFETQYF. CDR3 nucleotides: TGTGCCAGCAGCTCCCGATCTGCGGGGGGGTTTGAGACCCAGTACTTC.

This clone is a singleton in its sample. J is TRBJ1-1 and V is TRBV7-9, with 7 bases identical to TRBD1. This CDR3 is 11 amino acids long. In germline, CDR1 is SEHNR, CDR2 FQNEAQ (reference sequence). Losses at the gene ends were 11 bases for V and 6 bases for J; bases not matched to a gene: 6. The CDR3 DNA reads TGTGCCGGACAGGTTATCGCTGAAGCTTTCTTT. Protein: CAGQVIAEAFF. Full variable domain (rest looked up from reference TRBV7-9 and TRBJ1-1): DTGVSQNPRHKITKRGQNVTFRCDPISEHNRLYWYRQTLGQGPEFLTYFQNEAQLEKSRLLSDRFSAERPKGSFSTLEIQRTEQGDSAMYLCAGQVIAEAFFGQGTRLTVV.

The CDR3 region has the DNA TGTGCCAGCAGTGATACCAGTCGGGGCTCCTACAATGAGCAGTTCTTC. This codes for CASSDTSRGSYNEQFF. The V gene is TRBV28, the J gene TRBJ2-1, with D possibly matching TRBD2 (5 bases). V was clipped by 5 bases and J by 0 bases, with 14 bases between them. Germline loops: CDR1 MDHEN, CDR2 SYDVKM. This CDR3 spans 16 amino acids.

The chain is built from TRBV7-2 and TRBJ2-3, with 8 bases lining up with TRBD2. Germline values: CDR1 SGHTA, CDR2 FQGNSA. V shed 1 base, J shed 1 base, and the junction held 10 bases outside the gene matches. The CDR3 extends over 18 amino acids. CDR3 amino acids: CASSLGSGRTGRTDTQYF. For the CDR3, the DNA is TGTGCCAGCAGCTTAGGGAGCGGGAGAACGGGTCGCACAGATACGCAGTATTTT. The variable domain in full, with the rest retrieved from reference TRBV7-2 and TRBJ2-3, is GAGVSQSPSNKVTEKGKDVELRCDPISGHTALYWYRQSLGQGLEFLIYFQGNSAPDKSGLPSDRFSAERTGGSVSTLTIQRTQQEDSAVYLCASSLGSGRTGRTDTQYFGPGTRLTVL.

There are a few counts of this clone. V usage is TRBV12-5 and J usage is TRBJ2-5; the match to TRBD1 covers 7 bases. J lost 2 bases, V lost 4 bases, and 10 bases had no gene match. This CDR3 is built from 16 residues. The V gene's germline CDR1 is LGHNT and CDR2 FRNRAP. This chain's CDR3 is CASGSPLGTVQETQYF. The CDR3 region has the DNA TGTGCTAGTGGTTCCCCCCTGGGGACAGTACAAGAGACCCAGTACTTC.

This clone occurred a few times. The V and J genes are TRBV7-9 and TRBJ2-5; TRBD2 matches at 12 bases. Germline-derived CDR1 and CDR2 are SEHNR and FQNEAQ (reference sequence). V trimming: 1 base; J trimming: 6 bases; junction bases outside the gene matches: 6. This CDR3 has 16 amino acids. The CDR3 spells CASSLVGLAGPKTQYF. CDR3 DNA: TGTGCCAGCAGCTTAGTAGGACTAGCGGGACCCAAGACCCAGTACTTC.

This clone was counted once. The chain is built from TRBV19 and TRBJ2-3; 9 bases are a match to TRBD2. CDR1 LNHDA and CDR2 SQIVND come from the germline V gene (reference sequence). V was clipped by 1 base and J by 4 bases; unmatched bases: 6. The CDR3 is made up of 16 amino acids. The CDR3 sequence is CASSIGRRGGADTQYF. CDR3 bases: TGTGCCAGTAGTATAGGACGGCGGGGGGGGGCAGATACGCAGTATTTT.

This rearrangement joins TRBV19 to TRBJ2-1; TRBD1 matches at 9 bases. The V gene's germline CDR1 is LNHDA and CDR2 SQIVND (reference sequence). With 6 bases clipped from V and 10 bases from J, the junction kept 7 bases outside the gene matches. The CDR3 has 13 residues. In DNA form, the CDR3 reads TGTGCCAGTAGAGAACAGGGGGCGAGAGAGCAGTTCTTC. It translates to CASREQGAREQFF. Looking up the rest from reference TRBV19 and TRBJ2-1 gives the full variable domain: DGGITQSPKYLFRKEGQNVTLSCEQNLNHDAMYWYRQDPGQGLRLIYYSQIVNDFQKGDIAEGYSVSREKKESFPLTVTSAQKNPTAFYLCASREQGAREQFFGPGTRLTVL.

Comment on this clone: A junction end diverges from the germline sequence, so it may reflect a read error. The chain uses TRBV7-7 and TRBJ2-5; perhaps TRBD2 as D (7 bases). CDR3 length: 16 amino acids. In germline, CDR1 is SSHAT, CDR2 FNYEAQ (reference sequence). The CDR3 spells CASSFGRGPYQETQYF. CDR3 DNA: TGTGCTAGCAGCTTCGGGCGGGGGCCGTACCAAGAGACCCAGTACTTC.

This clone came up once. The chain employs TRBV10-3 and TRBJ1-2; D perhaps matches TRBD1 (5 bases). Trimming removed 6 bases from V and 0 bases from J, with 11 bases in between. The CDR3 spans 14 residues. Germline-derived CDR1 and CDR2 are ENHRY and SYGVKD. The CDR3 DNA reads TGTGCCATCAGCACAGGAGACTCTAACTATGGCTACACCTTC. This codes for CAISTGDSNYGYTF.

The chain employs TRBV7-8 and TRBJ2-5; 7 bases agree with TRBD1. The germline CDR1 and CDR2 sequences are SGHVS and FQNEAQ. CDR3 length: 13 residues. V was clipped by 9 bases and J by 3 bases; unmatched bases: 7. CDR3 loop: CASVRDSKETQYF. CDR3 nucleotides: TGTGCCAGTGTCCGGGACAGCAAAGAGACCCAGTACTTC.

This chain connects TRBV7-8 to TRBJ1-2, with TRBD1 matching 7 bases. Per germline, CDR1 SGHVS and CDR2 FQNEAQ. This CDR3 region has 13 residues. V was pared by 1 base and J by 9 bases, with 5 bases of the junction left unmatched. Written as DNA, the CDR3 is TGTGCCAGCAGCTTAGGGCACAGGGGCAGCTACACCTTC. Translated, it gives CASSLGHRGSYTF.

The gene calls are TRBV5-1 and TRBJ2-3; 10 bases align to TRBD2. The length of the CDR3 is 16 residues. Germline CDR1 SGHRS, CDR2 YFSETQ. Germline trimming cut 4 bases from V and 0 bases from J; bases unmatched to any gene: 5. The CDR3 DNA reads TGCGCCAGCAGCCTCGGACTAGCGGTGAGCACAGATACGCAGTATTTT. Translating it yields CASSLGLAVSTDTQYF.

V gene TRBV18 combines with J gene TRBJ1-2; 12 positions match TRBD1. CDR1 KGHSH and CDR2 LQKENI come from the germline V gene. The V segment lost 2 bases and the J segment 3 bases; nucleotides outside the gene matches: 10. The length of the CDR3 is 18 residues. The CDR3 coding sequence is TGTGCCAGCTCACCAACGGCGGGACAGGGGGCCGCCTACTATGGCTACACCTTC. Its translation is CASSPTAGQGAAYYGYTF.

This clone appeared a few times. This chain connects TRBV5-1 to TRBJ2-7; D call uncertain. The CDR3 runs to 10 residues. Trimming pared 3 bases from V and 4 bases from J, leaving 2 bases between. Germline V gene sequence: CDR1 SGHRS, CDR2 YFSETQ. CDR3: CASSSYEQYF. The CDR3 DNA reads TGCGCCAGCAGCTCGTACGAGCAGTACTTC.

The chain joins TRBV5-1 to TRBJ1-1, with D unclear. The CDR3 is 14 residues long. V lost 4 bases to trimming and J lost 6 bases, with 16 bases between them. The germline CDR1 and CDR2 sequences are SGHRS and YFSETQ. The CDR3 sequence is CASSPFTIFSEAFF. The CDR3 DNA sequence: TGCGCCAGCAGCCCGTTCACAATTTTCTCTGAAGCTTTCTTT.

This chain connects TRBV2 to TRBJ1-3, with D possibly matching TRBD1 (6 bases). Germline lookup yields CDR1 SNHLY and CDR2 FYNNEI. This CDR3 has 14 amino acids. Trimming left V 6 bases short and J 2 bases short, with 11 bases between. CDR3 sequence (DNA): TGTGCCAGCAGACTGACAGGCACTGGAAACACCATATATTTT. Its translation is CASRLTGTGNTIYF.

This sequence joins TRBV11-2 and TRBJ2-1, with 7 bases that match TRBD2. Germline V gives CDR1 SGHAT, CDR2 FQNNGV. CDR3 length: 15 amino acids. With V trimmed by 0 bases and J by 14 bases, 13 bases remained unmatched. The chain's CDR3 is CASSLEAAGESQKFF. CDR3 in DNA: TGTGCCAGCAGCTTAGAGGCCGCGGGAGAGAGTCAAAAGTTCTTC.

The chain is built from TRBV6-1 and TRBJ2-3, with D possibly being TRBD2 (6 bases). V lost 2 bases to trimming and J lost 8 bases, with 17 bases between them. In germline, CDR1 is MNHNS, CDR2 SASEGT. This CDR3 contains 15 residues. The CDR3 DNA reads as TGTGCCAGCAGTGAATCTGTTGCGGGACTTAGTACGCAGTATTTT. Its translation is CASSESVAGLSTQYF.

The chain is built from TRBV7-3 and TRBJ2-2; 7 bases are a match to TRBD1. The V gene end was trimmed by 5 bases and the J gene end by 5 bases; junction bases not matched to a gene: 5. The germline V gene encodes CDR1 SGHTA and CDR2 FQGTGA. This CDR3 spans 14 amino acids. In DNA, the CDR3 is TGTGCCAGCAGCGAGCACAGGGGTACCGGGGAGCTGTTTTTT. Translation: CASSEHRGTGELFF.